A selection of T cell receptor beta chains follows, all from one sample in a study of CD4 T cells in relation to SARS-CoV-2 and coronaviruses. TCRdb's copy holds only in-frame clones and misses some; the assay was immunoSEQ multiplex PCR. The sample has 30,000 to 45,000 clones, roughly 90% seen once. Sequencing was carried out using memory CD4+ T cells from PBMCs. These receptors originate from an adult with COVID-19. Each CDR3 is given with its conserved first and last residue. The D gene is left open where the match is weak. Size is omitted from some rows. Given values are once, few, many or a class for expanded clones.

V: TRBV5-1; size: -; D: -; J: TRBJ2-2; CDR3: CASSATSTGELFF; DNA: TGCGCCAGCAGTGCTACGAGCACCGGGGAGCTGTTTTTT
V: TRBV5-1; size: -; D: TRBD1; J: TRBJ2-7; CDR3: CASSLGGQGSDEQYF; DNA: TGCGCCAGCAGCTTGGGAGGACAGGGGTCCGACGAGCAGTACTTC
V: TRBV6-2/TRBV6-3; size: -; D: TRBD1; J: TRBJ1-1; CDR3: CASSYFPTGTNTEAFF; DNA: TGTGCCAGCAGTTACTTCCCGACAGGGACTAACACTGAAGCTTTCTTT
V: TRBV7-9; size: -; D: -; J: TRBJ2-3; CDR3: CASNSGSTDTQYF; DNA: TGTGCCAGCAATAGCGGTAGCACAGATACGCAGTATTTT
V: TRBV6-5; size: once; D: TRBD1; J: TRBJ2-3; CDR3: CASSRTGGLSDTQYF; DNA: TGTGCCAGCAGCCGGACAGGGGGGTTGTCAGATACGCAGTATTTT
V: TRBV6-5; size: -; D: -; J: TRBJ2-1; CDR3: CASSYAGKSYNEQFF; DNA: TGTGCCAGCAGTTACGCGGGGAAGTCCTACAATGAGCAGTTCTTC
V: TRBV3-1/TRBV3-2; size: -; D: TRBD1; J: TRBJ2-2; CDR3: CASSQDWETGVRTGELFF; DNA: TGTGCCAGCAGCCAAGATTGGGAGACAGGGGTGAGAACCGGGGAGCTGTTTTTT
V: TRBV7-9; size: -; D: TRBD1; J: TRBJ2-7; CDR3: CASSGTGYEQYF; DNA: TGTGCCAGCAGCGGGACAGGCTACGAGCAGTACTTC
V: TRBV30; size: few; D: TRBD2; J: TRBJ2-7; CDR3: CAWRGTTYEQYF; DNA: TGTGCCTGGAGAGGGACTACCTACGAGCAGTACTTC
V: TRBV27; size: -; D: -; J: TRBJ1-2; CDR3: CASSFRGANYGYTF; DNA: TGTGCCAGCAGTTTCCGTGGAGCTAACTATGGCTACACCTTC
V: TRBV10-2; size: -; D: -; J: TRBJ1-6; CDR3: CASTSNGNNSPLHF; DNA: TGCGCCAGCACAAGTAACGGAAATAATTCACCCCTCCACTTT
V: TRBV11-3; size: once; D: -; J: TRBJ2-7; CDR3: CASSPATVRADQYF; DNA: TGTGCCAGCAGCCCGGCCACAGTACGAGCCGACCAGTACTTC
V: TRBV3-1/TRBV3-2; size: -; D: TRBD2; J: TRBJ2-1; CDR3: CASSHAAGGNEQFF; DNA: TGTGCCAGCAGCCATGCCGCCGGGGGGAATGAGCAGTTCTTC
V: TRBV10-2; size: -; D: TRBD2; J: TRBJ2-3; CDR3: CASQTSGGPTQYF; DNA: TGCGCCAGCCAGACTAGCGGGGGGCCTACGCAGTATTTT
V: TRBV29-1; size: -; D: -; J: TRBJ2-7; CDR3: CSVALTGRAYEQYF; DNA: TGCAGCGTTGCCTTGACAGGGAGGGCCTACGAGCAGTACTTC
V: TRBV6-1; size: -; D: -; J: TRBJ1-2; CDR3: CASSESGKIYGYTF; DNA: TGTGCCAGCAGTGAGTCCGGGAAGATCTATGGCTACACCTTC
V: TRBV5-1; size: -; D: -; J: TRBJ2-4; CDR3: CASSLENGDIQYF; DNA: TGCGCCAGCAGCTTGGAGAACGGGGACATTCAGTACTTC
V: TRBV7-3; size: -; D: -; J: TRBJ2-3; CDR3: CASSPSRAHTDTQYF; DNA: TGTGCCAGCAGCCCCAGCAGGGCGCACACAGATACGCAGTATTTT
V: TRBV25-1; size: -; D: -; J: TRBJ1-6; CDR3: CASSEWGNSPLHF; DNA: TGTGCCAGCAGTGAATGGGGTAATTCACCCCTCCACTTT
V: TRBV6-6; size: -; D: -; J: TRBJ2-1; CDR3: CASKVGSYNEQFF; DNA: TGTGCCAGCAAAGTCGGTTCCTACAATGAGCAGTTCTTC
V: TRBV15; size: -; D: TRBD2; J: TRBJ2-5; CDR3: CATSGRLAGGLKETQYF; DNA: TGTGCCACCAGCGGACGACTAGCGGGGGGGTTAAAGGAGACCCAGTACTTC
V: TRBV7-2; size: once; D: -; J: TRBJ1-1; CDR3: CASSLHRGSTEAFF; DNA: TGTGCCAGCAGCTTACATCGAGGATCCACTGAAGCTTTCTTT
V: TRBV11-3; size: -; D: -; J: TRBJ2-5; CDR3: CASSLGSGTGEAQYF; DNA: TGTGCCAGCAGCTTGGGATCCGGGACCGGGGAGGCCCAGTACTTC
V: TRBV10-3; size: -; D: TRBD1; J: TRBJ2-7; CDR3: CAISESRQGPYEQYF; DNA: TGTGCCATCAGTGAGTCGCGACAGGGACCTTACGAGCAGTACTTC
V: TRBV3-1/TRBV3-2; size: -; D: TRBD2; J: TRBJ2-4; CDR3: CASSQSPTSGGPRGNIQYF; DNA: TGTGCCAGCAGCCAATCCCCGACTAGCGGGGGGCCCCGTGGAAACATTCAGTACTTC
V: TRBV25-1; size: -; D: -; J: TRBJ1-2; CDR3: CASSAGGTRGYGYTF; DNA: TGTGCCAGCAGTGCCGGCGGGACACGCGGCTATGGCTACACCTTC
V: TRBV6-1; size: -; D: TRBD2; J: TRBJ2-1; CDR3: CASSLLLAGGSEQFF; DNA: TGTGCCAGCAGCTTACTACTAGCGGGGGGAAGTGAGCAGTTCTTC
V: TRBV14; size: -; D: TRBD1; J: TRBJ1-6; CDR3: CASSVTGGRTLHF; DNA: TGTGCCAGCAGCGTGACAGGGGGTCGAACCCTCCACTTT
V: TRBV4-1; size: -; D: TRBD1; J: TRBJ1-2; CDR3: CASSQGGQIYGYTF; DNA: TGCGCCAGCAGCCAAGGGGGACAGATCTATGGCTACACCTTC
V: TRBV9; size: few; D: TRBD1; J: TRBJ1-3; CDR3: CASSVNTGQGTGNTIYF; DNA: TGTGCCAGCAGCGTCAATACAGGACAGGGAACTGGAAACACCATATATTTT
V: TRBV19; size: -; D: TRBD1; J: TRBJ1-2; CDR3: CASSYGTAGPYGYTF; DNA: TGTGCCAGTAGCTATGGGACAGCTGGACCTTATGGCTACACCTTC
V: TRBV27; size: -; D: -; J: TRBJ2-1; CDR3: CAIRAARGEQFF; DNA: TGTGCCATCCGGGCCGCTCGAGGTGAGCAGTTCTTC
V: TRBV5-6; size: -; D: -; J: TRBJ1-1; CDR3: CASIGGRRNTEAFF; DNA: TGTGCCAGCATCGGAGGACGGAGGAACACTGAAGCTTTCTTT
V: TRBV6-2/TRBV6-3; size: once; D: -; J: TRBJ1-1; CDR3: CASSYSPWGRVMNTEAFF; DNA: TGTGCCAGCAGTTACTCACCCTGGGGGAGGGTGATGAACACTGAAGCTTTCTTT
V: TRBV27; size: -; D: -; J: TRBJ1-6; CDR3: CASSRGGRNSPLHF; DNA: TGTGCCAGCAGCCGTGGGGGGCGTAATTCACCCCTCCACTTT
V: TRBV9; size: -; D: TRBD1; J: TRBJ1-4; CDR3: CASSRTGANTNEKLFF; DNA: TGTGCCAGCAGCAGGACAGGGGCCAACACTAATGAAAAACTGTTTTTT
V: TRBV14; size: -; D: TRBD2; J: TRBJ2-3; CDR3: CASRKAGGLGDTQYF; DNA: TGTGCCAGCAGGAAAGCGGGGGGGCTGGGAGATACGCAGTATTTT
V: TRBV10-3; size: -; D: -; J: TRBJ1-1; CDR3: CAITPTEGPTEAFF; DNA: TGTGCCATCACTCCGACAGAAGGGCCCACTGAAGCTTTCTTT